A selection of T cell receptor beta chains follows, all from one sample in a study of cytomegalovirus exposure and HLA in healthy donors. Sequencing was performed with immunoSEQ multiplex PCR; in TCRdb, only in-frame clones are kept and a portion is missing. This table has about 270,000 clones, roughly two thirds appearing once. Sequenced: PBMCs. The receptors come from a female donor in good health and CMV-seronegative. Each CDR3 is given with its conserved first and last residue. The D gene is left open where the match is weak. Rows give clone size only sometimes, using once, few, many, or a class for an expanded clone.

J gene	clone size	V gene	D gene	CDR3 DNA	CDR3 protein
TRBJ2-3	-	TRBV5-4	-	TGTGCCAGCGAGGAGTGGAGTACAGATACGCAGTATTTT	CASEEWSTDTQYF
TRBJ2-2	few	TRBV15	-	TGTGCCACCAGCAGAGATAACTTCATCACCGGGGAGCTGTTTTTT	CATSRDNFITGELFF
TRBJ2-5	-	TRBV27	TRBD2	TGTGCCAGCGGAGGACTAGCGGGAACTATCTCCTACAATGAGCAGTACTTC	CASGGLAGTISYNEQYF
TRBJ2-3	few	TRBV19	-	TGTGCCAGTAGTATTGGCACGGGGGCAGATACGCAGTATTTT	CASSIGTGADTQYF
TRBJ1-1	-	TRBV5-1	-	TGCGCCAGCAGCTTGGGGGCCCTTATGAACACTGAAGCTTTCTTT	CASSLGALMNTEAFF
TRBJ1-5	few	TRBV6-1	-	TGTGCCAGCAGCAGCCCGGGACTGCTCAATCAGCCCCAGCATTTT	CASSSPGLLNQPQHF
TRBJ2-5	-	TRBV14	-	TGTGCCAGCAGCCAAGGAACTGTCGGGCAAGAGACCCAGTACTTC	CASSQGTVGQETQYF
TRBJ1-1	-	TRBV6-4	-	TGTGCCAGCAGTGTACAAATGAACACTGAAGCTTTCTTT	CASSVQMNTEAFF
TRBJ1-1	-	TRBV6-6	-	TGTGCCAGCAGTTACTCGGGGAGGTTTGATGTAGCTTTCTTT	CASSYSGRFDVAFF
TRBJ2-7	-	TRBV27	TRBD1	TGTGCCAGCAGCGGACAGGGGGACGAGCAGTACTTC	CASSGQGDEQYF